The 11 T cell receptor beta chains below were found in one sample sequenced in a study of blood T cell repertoires in COVID-19. Data came from immunoSEQ multiplex PCR; TCRdb stores just in-frame clones and leaves some out. The sample records some 87,000 clones, around 90% being singletons. Sequenced sample: peripheral blood. These receptors were obtained from a woman aged 65 to 85 with acute or convalescent COVID-19.

V gene TRBV7-8 combines with J gene TRBJ2-1, with D possibly TRBD2 on 5 matching bases. In germline, CDR1 is SGHVS, CDR2 FQNEAQ. The V and J ends lost 5 bases and 12 bases respectively, with 14 bases between them. CDR3 length equals 12 residues. The CDR3 protein is CASSHQSAGQFF. CDR3 coding DNA: TGTGCCAGCAGCCACCAGTCGGCGGGGCAGTTCTTC.

The chain combines TRBV27 with TRBJ1-1; tentative D call: TRBD1 (5 bases). The CDR3 extends over 14 amino acids. Germline V CDR1 and CDR2: MNHEY, SMNVEV (reference sequence). V lost 7 bases and J lost 2, with 14 bases in between. The CDR3 bases are TGTGCCAGCAAGGCGCCGACAGCAAACACTGAAGCTTTCTTT. It is translated as CASKAPTANTEAFF.

This clone appeared a single time. Compared with germline, one end of the junction differs, possibly owing to a read error. The chain carries TRBV2 and TRBJ2-7, with a possible D match to TRBD2 (5 bases). In germline, CDR1 is SNHLY, CDR2 FYNNEI. This CDR3 is 12 amino acids long. The CDR3 nucleotides are TGTGCCAGCAGGCGAGGTGGGAGCCGGTGCTCCTTC. Translating it yields CASRRGGSRCSF.

The chain carries TRBV30 and TRBJ1-5; 7 nucleotides align to TRBD1. The trim removed 2 bases at V and 5 bases at J, leaving 9 bases unmatched. Germline CDR1 reads GTSNPN; CDR2 reads SVGIG (reference sequence). The CDR3 totals 15 residues. DNA of the CDR3: TGTGCCTGGAGTTGGCCAGGGGGGTTGCATCAGCCCCAGCATTTT. Protein sequence: CAWSWPGGLHQPQHF. The variable domain in full, completed from reference TRBV30 and TRBJ1-5, reads SQTIHQWPATLVQPVGSPLSLECTVEGTSNPNLYWYRQAAGRGLQLLFYSVGIGQISSEVPQNLSASRPQDRQFILSSKKLLLSDSGFYLCAWSWPGGLHQPQHFGDGTRLSIL.

This clone occurred a few times. The CDR3, as DNA: TGTGCCATTGGCGGTCTACCGCCTTCTAACTATGGCTACACCTTC. Residues: CAIGGLPPSNYGYTF. This chain links TRBV28 with TRBJ1-2; no firm D call. Trimming removed 10 bases from V and 0 bases from J, with 18 bases in between. This CDR3 contains 15 residues. Germline V gene data show CDR1 as MDHEN and CDR2 as SYDVKM.

Here the CDR3 DNA reads TGTGCCAGCAGTTTAACTAGCTCCTATAATTCACCCCTCCACTTT. It specifies CASSLTSSYNSPLHF. This rearrangement joins TRBV28 to TRBJ1-6, with unresolved D. The CDR3 has 15 residues. The germline CDR1 and CDR2 sequences are MDHEN and SYDVKM. The ends were cut back, 2 bases at V and 0 bases at J, with 5 bases in the middle.

CDR3 DNA: TGTGCCAGCAGTGAATGGCGGGGGGTAACTTACAATGAGCAGTTCTTC. Its protein is CASSEWRGVTYNEQFF. The chain employs TRBV6-1 and TRBJ2-1; 8 bases are a match to TRBD2. Germline V gives CDR1 MNHNS, CDR2 SASEGT. Unmatched junction bases numbered 7, after V lost 2 bases and J lost 4 bases. This CDR3 is built from 16 residues.

The chain carries TRBV5-1 and TRBJ2-7; D might be TRBD2 (5 bases). This CDR3 is built from 13 residues. Deletions cut 0 bases from V and 3 bases from J, with 7 bases between. Germline V gene data show CDR1 as SGHRS and CDR2 as YFSETQ. The DNA of the CDR3 is TGCGCCAGCAGCTTGGATACTAGCTACGAGCAGTACTTC. Translation: CASSLDTSYEQYF.

The V and J genes are TRBV2 and TRBJ2-3; 11 nucleotides line up with TRBD1. This CDR3 is built from 17 residues. V shed 6 bases and J 2 bases; nucleotides not matched to a gene: 10. Per the germline V gene, CDR1 is SNHLY and CDR2 is FYNNEI. CDR3 protein: CASRPRTGGSNTDTQYF. CDR3 bases: TGTGCCAGCAGACCTCGGACAGGGGGCTCCAACACAGATACGCAGTATTTT.

The sample holds one count of this clone. This chain joins TRBV10-3 and TRBJ1-2; 10 bases are shared with TRBD1. Germline V gene sequence: CDR1 ENHRY, CDR2 SYGVKD. CDR3 size: 15 residues. Germline trimming cut 5 bases from V and 8 bases from J; bases unmatched to any gene: 11. CDR3 DNA: TGTGCCATCAGTAAGCCGACAGGGGGCGCTTACGGCTACACCTTC. Translated, it gives CAISKPTGGAYGYTF.

V is TRBV5-1 and J is TRBJ1-4, with D perhaps TRBD1 (5 bases). Between the trimmed V and J ends, which lost 3 bases and 6 bases, there was a span of 15 bases. CDR1 SGHRS and CDR2 YFSETQ come from the germline V gene. This CDR3 has 15 residues. CDR3 in DNA: TGCGCCAGCAGCTCTAAACAGGAAAGAGATGAAAAACTGTTTTTT. Residues: CASSSKQERDEKLFF.